This T cell receptor (beta chain) stems from a study of blood T cell repertoires in COVID-19. Study-wide background: Acute and convalescent COVID-19 specimens originated in the United States, Italy and Spain.

The method was immunoSEQ multiplex PCR; TCRdb's version includes in-frame clones alone and lacks a portion of them. The table lists roughly 130,000 clones, around 82% of them singletons, with under 7% in the top ten. The sample consisted of PBMCs or T cells enriched from blood (not recorded which). The TCR was taken from a man in his forties with acute COVID-19.

CDR3 loop: CASSDSGVTYEQYF. In DNA, the CDR3 is TGCGCCAGCAGTGATAGCGGGGTAACCTACGAGCAGTACTTC. V usage is TRBV10-1 and J usage is TRBJ2-7; 8 positions agree with TRBD2. Germline V lookup: CDR1 WNHNN, CDR2 SYGVQD (reference sequence). The ends lost 3 bases at V and 2 bases at J; junction bases unmatched: 3. This CDR3 comprises 14 residues.